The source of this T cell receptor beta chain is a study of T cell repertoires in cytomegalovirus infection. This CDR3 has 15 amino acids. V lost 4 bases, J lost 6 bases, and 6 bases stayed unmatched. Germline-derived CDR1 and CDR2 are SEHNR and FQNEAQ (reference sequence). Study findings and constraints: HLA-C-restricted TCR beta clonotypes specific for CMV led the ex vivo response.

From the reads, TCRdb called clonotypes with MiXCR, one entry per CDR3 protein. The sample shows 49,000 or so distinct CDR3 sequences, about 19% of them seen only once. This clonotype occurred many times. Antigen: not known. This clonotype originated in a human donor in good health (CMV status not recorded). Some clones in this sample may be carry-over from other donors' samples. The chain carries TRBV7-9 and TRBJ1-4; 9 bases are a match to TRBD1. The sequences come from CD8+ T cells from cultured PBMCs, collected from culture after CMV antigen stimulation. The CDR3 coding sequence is TGTGCCAGCAGCTCAACCACAGGGGGCTATGAAAAACTGTTTTTT. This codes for CASSSTTGGYEKLFF.